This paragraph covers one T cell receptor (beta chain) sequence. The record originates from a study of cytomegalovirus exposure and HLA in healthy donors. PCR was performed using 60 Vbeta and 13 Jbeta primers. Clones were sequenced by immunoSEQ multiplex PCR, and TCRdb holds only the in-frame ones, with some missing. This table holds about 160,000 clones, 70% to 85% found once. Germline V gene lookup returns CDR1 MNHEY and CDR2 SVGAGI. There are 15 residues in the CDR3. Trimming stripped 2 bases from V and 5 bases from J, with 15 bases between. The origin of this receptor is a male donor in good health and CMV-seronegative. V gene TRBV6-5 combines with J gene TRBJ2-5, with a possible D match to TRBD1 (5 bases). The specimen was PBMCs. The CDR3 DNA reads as TGTGCCAGCAGTTACCTAAAAAGGGGTGGTGAGACCCAGTACTTC. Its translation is CASSYLKRGGETQYF.